The source of this T cell receptor (beta chain) is a study of blood T cells in healthy people across ages. V shed 8 bases and J 4 bases; nucleotides not matched to a gene: 7. The CDR3 has 15 residues. Germline V CDR1 and CDR2: MNHEY, SMNVEV (reference sequence). Using a J-beta primer mix together with a sample-barcoded 5' primer, a second PCR was run for 7 to 11 cycles. One entry per CDR3 protein, called by TCRdb with MiXCR from the 5' RACE reads. The sample yields around 1,700,000 distinct CDR3 sequences, 28% seen once. This clonotype has just a few counts. The source of this sequence is a woman in her 30s in good health. Sequenced input: blood. The gene calls are TRBV27 and TRBJ2-5, with 13 bases identical to TRBD2. CDR3 sequence (DNA): TGTGCCAGCCAGACCGGGACTAGCGGGGCAGAGACCCAGTACTTC. Amino acids: CASQTGTSGAETQYF.